The subject of this entry is one T cell receptor beta chain. Other DNA sequences within the sample encode an identical CDR3. The data were obtained in a study of shared clonotypes between healthy human individuals. The CDR3 consists of 14 residues. V lost 2 bases and J lost 7, with 12 bases in between. CDR1 SGHDT and CDR2 YYEEEE come from the germline V gene. For every subset, genomic DNA was evenly distributed across several immunoSEQ plates. Some clones are missing from TCRdb's copy, which holds only in-frame ones; the method was immunoSEQ multiplex PCR. This sample yields fewer than 3 million clones, of which about 90% are seen a single time; around 0.38% belongs to the top ten.

The clonotype originates from a man aged 18 to 29 in good health. Some clones in this sample may be carry-over from other donors' samples. The V call is TRBV5-6, the J call TRBJ1-4; possibly TRBD1 for D (6 bases). The sample was naive CD4+ T cells from PBMCs. Subset here: CD45RA+ positively selected. The CDR3 region is CASSFGTRSEKLFF. The DNA for the CDR3 is TGTGCCAGCAGCTTCGGGACACGGAGTGAAAAACTGTTTTTT.